The present TCR beta chain was sequenced within a study of blood T cell repertoires in COVID-19. As for the study in general: Samples representing acute and convalescent COVID-19 were sourced from the United States, Italy and Spain.

Per the study methods: How many nucleated cells were present was estimated from reference gene primer amplification. The method was immunoSEQ multiplex PCR; TCRdb's version includes in-frame clones alone and lacks a portion of them. The DNA gave D and trimming, while V, J and clone size come from that table. The data contain a few hundred thousand clones, about four fifths of them seen just once; the ten biggest clones take up roughly 2%. In its sample, this clone was seen a few times. This clonotype was sampled from a man aged 30 to 39 who had recovered from COVID-19. Input material: peripheral blood.

The CDR3: CASSRGSYTQYF. CDR3 DNA: TGTGCCAGCAGCAGGGGGTCATATACGCAGTATTTT. The chain couples TRBV6-5 to TRBJ2-3, with 7 bases identical to TRBD1. V shed 6 bases and J 7 bases; nucleotides not matched to a gene: 4. The germline V gene has CDR1 MNHEY and CDR2 SVGAGI. This CDR3 spans 12 amino acids.